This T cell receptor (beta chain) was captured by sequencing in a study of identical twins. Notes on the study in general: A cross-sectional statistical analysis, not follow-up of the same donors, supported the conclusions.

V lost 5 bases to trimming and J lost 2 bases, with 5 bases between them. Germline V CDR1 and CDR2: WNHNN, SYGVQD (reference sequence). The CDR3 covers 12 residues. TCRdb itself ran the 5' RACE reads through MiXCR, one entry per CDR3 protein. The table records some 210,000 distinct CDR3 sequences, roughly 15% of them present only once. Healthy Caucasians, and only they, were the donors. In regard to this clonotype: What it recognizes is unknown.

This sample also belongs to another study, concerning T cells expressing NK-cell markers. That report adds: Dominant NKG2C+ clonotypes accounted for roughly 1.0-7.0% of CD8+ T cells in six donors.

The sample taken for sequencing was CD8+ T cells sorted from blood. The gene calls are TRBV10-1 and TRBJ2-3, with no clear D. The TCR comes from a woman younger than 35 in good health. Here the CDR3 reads CASSYDTDTQYF. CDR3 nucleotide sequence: TGCGCCAGCAGTTACGACACAGATACGCAGTATTTT.